This T cell receptor (beta chain) is drawn from a study of shared clonotypes between healthy human individuals. CD45RO-negative CD8 cells positively selected for CCR7 made up the naive population, which excluded terminally differentiated effector memory CD45RA+ cells. For this clone: The antigen is undetermined.

CDR1 is SNHLY, CDR2 FYNNEI, per germline. CDR3 size: 13 residues. The V and J ends lost 10 bases and 2 bases, in that order; junction bases with no gene match: 3. Findings of the study overall: Non-shared clonotypes showed lower generation probabilities than clonotypes common to all four donors.

Measured with immunoSEQ multiplex PCR; TCRdb has only the in-frame clones, and not every one. The profile shows some 2 million clones, approximately 94% of them singletons. This TCR was sampled from a man aged 18 to 30 in good health. The sequenced sample consisted of naive CD8+ T cells sorted from blood. This rearrangement joins TRBV2 to TRBJ2-5; 11 bases line up with TRBD2. CDR3 amino acids: CATLAGGQETQYF. Written as DNA, the CDR3 is TGTGCCACCTTAGCGGGAGGGCAAGAGACCCAGTACTTC.